This TCR beta chain stems from a study of blood T cell repertoires in COVID-19 (dated by TCRdb to 2020 to 2022). Concerning the study at large: The collaborator samples originated in the United States, Italy and Spain and spanned the acute and convalescent phases of COVID-19. The repertoires were made available in a free public database intended to serve as a resource for research on the immune response to SARS-CoV-2. Subjects who had been exposed to COVID-19, were actively infected with it, or had recovered from it provided the deeply sampled blood TCRbeta repertoires that made up the dataset. The prospective study material was composed of cDNA or gDNA derived from T cells, B-cell-depleted T cells, or PBMCs. The samples were drawn from two sources: the first 160 participants of the ongoing ImmuneRACE study, and some 1,300 subjects contributed by 6 global collaborators. Nearly every sample came with metadata listing a de-identified subject ID, COVID-19 status, age in years and sex. HLA class I and class II types, where available, came from metadata supplied by the sample provider rather than from assay-based typing. Summary of the overall study and its limitations: The quantity of clinical and demographic metadata differed by source and by participant and was supplied without curation.

From V the trimming removes 3 bases and from J it removes 3 bases, while the gene matches leave 1 base of the junction unaccounted for. Per the germline V gene (reference sequence), LNHDA is the CDR1 and SQIVND is the CDR2. The CDR3 runs 13 amino acids, cysteine and phenylalanine included. The read is trimmed to its CDR3 DNA, 39 bases read in frame from base 1. A note on this clone: This clone's antigen is unknown. It has no much larger one-base neighbor in the sample; base qualities were not kept. The same CDR3 arises from other DNA sequences in this sample as well.

TCRbeta CDR3 regions were amplified from genomic DNA by means of the immunoSEQ Assay, a bias-controlled multiplex PCR. Per the source publication's procedure: Nucleated cell counts per sample were estimated from amplification of reference gene primers within the assay. Sequence reads were collapsed and filtered to measure the absolute abundance of every unique TCRbeta CDR3 rearrangement. For each sample, productive Simpson clonality was calculated as the square root of Simpson's diversity index over productive rearrangements. Sourced from immuneACCESS, this table was stored by TCRdb with only in-frame sequences that have V and J called. A share of the clones is absent; for the studies checked, an unresolved V gene accounts for under half, and the remainder has no known explanation. V, J and clone size are those of that table, while D and trimming were read from the DNA. Across this sample there are about 300,000 clones, with 70% to 90% seen only once. Of the sample, less than 6% is held by the ten largest clones.

In the prospective study, participants were roughly 18 to 89 years old, resided in about two dozen geographic areas of the United States, and were enrolled through a virtual design. Cohort assignment in the prospective study relied on participant-reported clinical history from a screening survey and a study questionnaire. ImmuneRACE Cohort 3 recovered participants were defined by two consecutive negative NP/OP PCR tests, healthcare professional clearance, or symptom resolution. In the prospective study, mobile phlebotomists collected whole blood, serum and a nasopharyngeal or oropharyngeal swab from each participant. Prospective study participants could optionally give additional blood draws and questionnaires over an approximately 2-month period. Prospective study blood samples were shipped either frozen or at room temperature before DNA extraction.

The chain employs TRBV19 and TRBJ1-1; 7 middle bases align to TRBD1. This sequence was found in a woman in her twenties or thirties who had recovered from COVID-19. What was sequenced was PBMCs or T cells enriched from blood (not recorded which). The CDR3 here reads CASSIDRDTEAFF. In nucleotides, the sequence is TGTGCCAGTAGTATCGACAGGGACACTGAAGCTTTCTTT.